Below are 15 T cell receptor beta chains sequenced from a single sample in a study of cytomegalovirus exposure and HLA in healthy donors. PCR used 60 Vbeta primers and 13 Jbeta primers. The method was immunoSEQ multiplex PCR; TCRdb's version includes in-frame clones alone and lacks a portion of them. The table has 150,000 to 200,000 clones, just over 70% seen once. Sequences were obtained from PBMCs. Receptor source: a man aged 18 to 35 in good health and CMV-seropositive.

The V call is TRBV7-8, the J call TRBJ2-5; D call uncertain. This CDR3 comprises 15 residues. V lost 1 base and J lost 0, with 9 bases in between. Germline lookup yields CDR1 SGHVS and CDR2 FQNEAQ. The CDR3 coding sequence is TGTGCCAGCAGCTTAGGAAGCGCCTACCAAGAGACCCAGTACTTC. Translated, it gives CASSLGSAYQETQYF.

This clone was found once. V gene TRBV11-2 combines with J gene TRBJ2-1, with 7 bases fitting TRBD1. V was pared by 1 base and J by 6 bases, with 9 bases of the junction left unmatched. In germline, CDR1 is SGHAT, CDR2 FQNNGV. This CDR3 region has 16 residues. Written as DNA, the CDR3 is TGTGCCAGCAGCTTAGTTTCGGGGACAGTTTTCAATGAGCAGTTCTTC. Protein: CASSLVSGTVFNEQFF. Variable domain in full (rest from reference TRBV11-2 and TRBJ2-1): EAGVAQSPRYKIIEKRQSVAFWCNPISGHATLYWYQQILGQGPKLLIQFQNNGVVDDSQLPKDRFSAERLKGVDSTLKIQPAKLEDSAVYLCASSLVSGTVFNEQFFGPGTRLTVL.

This clone has a handful of counts. The chain links TRBV5-1 to TRBJ1-6; D is ambiguous. Trimming stripped 0 bases from V and 8 bases from J, with 9 bases between. Germline CDR1 and CDR2: SGHRS and YFSETQ. This CDR3 contains 14 residues. For the CDR3, the DNA is TGCGCCAGCAGCTTGGTTCCAGGCGATTCACCCCTCCACTTT. It yields the protein CASSLVPGDSPLHF. Filled out from reference TRBV5-1 and TRBJ1-6, the complete variable domain reads KAGVTQTPRYLIKTRGQQVTLSCSPISGHRSVSWYQQTPGQGLQFLFEYFSETQRNKGNFPGRFSGRQFSNSRSEMNVSTLELGDSALYLCASSLVPGDSPLHFGNGTRLTVT.

This clone was recorded only once. V usage is TRBV10-3 and J usage is TRBJ2-3, with TRBD2 matching over 11 bases. CDR3 length equals 14 residues. Germline-derived CDR1 and CDR2 are ENHRY and SYGVKD. The ends lost 10 bases at V and 4 bases at J; junction bases unmatched: 7. The DNA of the CDR3 is TGTGCCACCGTAGCGGGGGGGCCGGCAGATACGCAGTATTTT. It specifies CATVAGGPADTQYF.

The V call is TRBV19, the J call TRBJ1-5; TRBD1 aligns across 8 bases. The germline V gene encodes CDR1 LNHDA and CDR2 SQIVND (reference sequence). This CDR3 contains 14 residues. Trimming took 3 bases from V and 6 from J; bases not matched to a gene: 4. The CDR3 is CASSMAGGTQPQHF. The CDR3, as DNA: TGTGCCAGTAGTATGGCAGGGGGCACTCAGCCCCAGCATTTT.

The chain couples TRBV19 to TRBJ1-5; 9 bases agree with TRBD1. This CDR3 has 16 amino acids. V lost 5 bases, J lost 0 bases, and 5 bases stayed unmatched. Germline values: CDR1 LNHDA, CDR2 SQIVND (reference sequence). The CDR3 region has the DNA TGTGCCAGTAGTGCTACAGGGGGCTCTAGCAATCAGCCCCAGCATTTT. Translation gives CASSATGGSSNQPQHF.

The rearrangement uses TRBV25-1 and TRBJ2-3, with 8 bases that match TRBD1. The CDR3 sequence is 15 residues long. Germline CDR1 MGHDK, CDR2 SYGVNS. The V segment lost 3 bases and the J segment 3 bases; nucleotides outside the gene matches: 5. The DNA of the CDR3 is TGTGCCAGCAGTGAGGAATACAGGGGGACAGATACGCAGTATTTT. Protein sequence: CASSEEYRGTDTQYF.

The rearrangement uses TRBV30 and TRBJ1-1; D is unresolved. Trimming removed 0 bases from V and 0 bases from J, with 20 bases in between. The CDR3 has 18 amino acids. Germline values: CDR1 GTSNPN, CDR2 SVGIG (reference sequence). As DNA, the CDR3 is TGTGCCTGGAGTGTAGTTAGCCTGGCAGCCTTTATGAACACTGAAGCTTTCTTT. This translates into CAWSVVSLAAFMNTEAFF. Combining the CDR3 with reference TRBV30 and TRBJ1-1 gives the whole variable domain SQTIHQWPATLVQPVGSPLSLECTVEGTSNPNLYWYRQAAGRGLQLLFYSVGIGQISSEVPQNLSASRPQDRQFILSSKKLLLSDSGFYLCAWSVVSLAAFMNTEAFFGQGTRLTVV.

In DNA form, the CDR3 reads TGTGCCAGCAAAGTTTCGGGAGGCCCAGATACGCAGTATTTT. Translating gives CASKVSGGPDTQYF. This rearrangement joins TRBV7-9 to TRBJ2-3, with TRBD2 identical over 7 bases. Unmatched junction bases numbered 8, after V lost 7 bases and J lost 4 bases. This CDR3 region has 14 residues. From germline, CDR1 is SEHNR and CDR2 FQNEAQ (reference sequence). The variable domain in full, completed from reference TRBV7-9 and TRBJ2-3, reads DTGVSQNPRHKITKRGQNVTFRCDPISEHNRLYWYRQTLGQGPEFLTYFQNEAQLEKSRLLSDRFSAERPKGSFSTLEIQRTEQGDSAMYLCASKVSGGPDTQYFGPGTRLTVL.

V usage is TRBV6-1 and J usage is TRBJ2-2; TRBD1 is a possible D gene (5 bases). Germline CDR1 and CDR2: MNHNS and SASEGT. The CDR3 contains 15 residues. The V end was cut by 1 base, the J end by 2 bases, with 8 bases between. The CDR3: CASSEVQGNTGELFF. The CDR3 DNA sequence: TGTGCCAGCAGTGAAGTGCAGGGTAACACCGGGGAGCTGTTTTTT.

The chain uses TRBV27 and TRBJ1-1, with D possibly TRBD1 on 5 matching bases. V was clipped by 2 bases and J by 5 bases, with 15 bases between them. Looked up from germline, CDR1 is MNHEY and CDR2 is SMNVEV (reference sequence). The CDR3 is made up of 15 amino acids. CDR3 in amino acids: CASSLTGVMRTEAFF. CDR3 DNA: TGTGCCAGCAGTTTAACGGGGGTCATGCGGACTGAAGCTTTCTTT.

The V call is TRBV7-8, the J call TRBJ2-1; a weak D match, TRBD2 (6 bases). The germline gives CDR1 SGHVS, CDR2 FQNEAQ. Trimming removed 2 bases at V and 0 bases at J, with 17 bases between. The CDR3 runs 18 residues. CDR3 nucleotides: TGTGCCAGCAGCTTACGCCCGTGGGGGGATAGCTCCTACAATGAGCAGTTCTTC. This gives the protein CASSLRPWGDSSYNEQFF.

The chain has TRBV7-2 and TRBJ2-5; 10 positions match TRBD1. V trimming: 5 bases; J trimming: 5 bases; junction bases outside the gene matches: 5. This CDR3 spans 14 amino acids. The V gene's germline CDR1 is SGHTA and CDR2 FQGNSA. The DNA for the CDR3 is TGTGCCAGCAGCCCGAGGACAGGGGGGGAGACCCAGTACTTC. Amino acids: CASSPRTGGETQYF.

The V call is TRBV7-9, the J call TRBJ2-5; D possibly corresponds to TRBD2 (7 bases). The germline CDR1 and CDR2 sequences are SEHNR and FQNEAQ (reference sequence). V was trimmed by 1 base and J by 5 bases, leaving 11 bases between them. The CDR3 is 14 residues long. CDR3 in amino acids: CASSLGGGGETQYF. The CDR3 bases are TGTGCCAGCAGCTTAGGAGGGGGGGGCGAGACCCAGTACTTC.

The chain couples TRBV5-1 to TRBJ1-1; 7 positions match TRBD1. Germline V gives CDR1 SGHRS, CDR2 YFSETQ. This CDR3 comprises 16 residues. The J segment lost 0 bases and the V segment lost 5 bases, leaving 10 bases of the junction unmatched. The CDR3 DNA reads TGCGCCAGCAGACCGGTGTACAGGGGCATGAACACTGAAGCTTTCTTT. Protein product: CASRPVYRGMNTEAFF.